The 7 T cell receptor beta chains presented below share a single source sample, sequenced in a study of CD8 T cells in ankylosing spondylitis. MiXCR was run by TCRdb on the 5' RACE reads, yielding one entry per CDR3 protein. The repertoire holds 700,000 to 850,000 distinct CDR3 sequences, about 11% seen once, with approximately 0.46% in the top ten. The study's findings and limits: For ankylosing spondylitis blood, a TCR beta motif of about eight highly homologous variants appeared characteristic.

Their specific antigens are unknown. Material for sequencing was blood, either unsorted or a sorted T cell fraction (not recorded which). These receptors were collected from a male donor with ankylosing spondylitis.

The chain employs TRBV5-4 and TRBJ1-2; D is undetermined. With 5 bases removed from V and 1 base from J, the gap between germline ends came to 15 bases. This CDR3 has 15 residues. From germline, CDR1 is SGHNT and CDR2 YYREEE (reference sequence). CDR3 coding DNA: TGTGCCAGCAGTTCCAATCCCACGTTTAACTATGGCTACACCTTC. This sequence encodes CASSSNPTFNYGYTF. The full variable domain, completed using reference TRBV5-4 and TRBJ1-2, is ETGVTQSPTHLIKTRGQQVTLRCSSQSGHNTVSWYQQALGQGPQFIFQYYREEENGRGNFPPRFSGLQFPNYSSELNVNALELDDSALYLCASSSNPTFNYGYTFGSGTRLTVV.

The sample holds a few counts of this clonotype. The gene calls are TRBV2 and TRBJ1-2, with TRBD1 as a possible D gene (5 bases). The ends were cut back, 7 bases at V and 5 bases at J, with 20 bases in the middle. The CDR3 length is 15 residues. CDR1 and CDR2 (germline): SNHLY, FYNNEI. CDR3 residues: CASTPSQGGGYGYTF. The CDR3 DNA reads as TGTGCCAGCACTCCCTCGCAGGGTGGAGGGTATGGCTACACCTTC.

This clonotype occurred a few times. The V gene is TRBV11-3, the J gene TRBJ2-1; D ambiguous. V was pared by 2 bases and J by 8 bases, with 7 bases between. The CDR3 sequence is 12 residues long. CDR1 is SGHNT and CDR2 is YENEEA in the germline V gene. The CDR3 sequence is CASSLMNYEQFF. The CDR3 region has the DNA TGTGCCAGCAGCTTAATGAACTATGAGCAGTTCTTC.

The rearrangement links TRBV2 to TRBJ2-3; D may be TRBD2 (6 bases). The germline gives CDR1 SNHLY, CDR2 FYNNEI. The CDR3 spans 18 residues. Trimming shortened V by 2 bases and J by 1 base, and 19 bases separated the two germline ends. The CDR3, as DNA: TGTGCCAGCAGTGAACCCAAAGGTAGCGGCGCTGGCACAGATACGCAGTATTTT. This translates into CASSEPKGSGAGTDTQYF. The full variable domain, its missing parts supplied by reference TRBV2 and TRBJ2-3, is EPEVTQTPSHQVTQMGQEVILRCVPISNHLYFYWYRQILGQKVEFLVSFYNNEISEKSEIFDDQFSVERPDGSNFTLKIRSTKLEDSAMYFCASSEPKGSGAGTDTQYFGPGTRLTVL.

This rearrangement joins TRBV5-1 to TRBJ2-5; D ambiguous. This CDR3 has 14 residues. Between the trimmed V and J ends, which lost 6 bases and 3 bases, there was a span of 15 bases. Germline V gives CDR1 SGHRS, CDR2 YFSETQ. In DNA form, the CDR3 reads TGCGCCAGCACTCTTGGGCCAGGAGAAGAGACCCAGTACTTC. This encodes CASTLGPGEETQYF. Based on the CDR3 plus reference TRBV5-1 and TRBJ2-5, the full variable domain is KAGVTQTPRYLIKTRGQQVTLSCSPISGHRSVSWYQQTPGQGLQFLFEYFSETQRNKGNFPGRFSGRQFSNSRSEMNVSTLELGDSALYLCASTLGPGEETQYFGPGTRLLVL.

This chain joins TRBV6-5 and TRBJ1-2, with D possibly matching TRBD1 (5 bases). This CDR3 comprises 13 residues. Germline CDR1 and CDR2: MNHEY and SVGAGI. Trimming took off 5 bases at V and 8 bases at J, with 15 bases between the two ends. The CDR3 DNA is TGTGCCAGCAGTCTCGACAGAAGGAGGGGCTACACCTTC. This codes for CASSLDRRRGYTF.

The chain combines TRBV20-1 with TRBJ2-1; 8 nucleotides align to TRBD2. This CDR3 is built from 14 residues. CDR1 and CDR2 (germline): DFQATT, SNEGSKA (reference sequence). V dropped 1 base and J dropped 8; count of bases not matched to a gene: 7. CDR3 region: CSARGGGRLHEQFF. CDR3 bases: TGCAGTGCTAGAGGCGGGGGGCGCCTTCATGAGCAGTTCTTC.